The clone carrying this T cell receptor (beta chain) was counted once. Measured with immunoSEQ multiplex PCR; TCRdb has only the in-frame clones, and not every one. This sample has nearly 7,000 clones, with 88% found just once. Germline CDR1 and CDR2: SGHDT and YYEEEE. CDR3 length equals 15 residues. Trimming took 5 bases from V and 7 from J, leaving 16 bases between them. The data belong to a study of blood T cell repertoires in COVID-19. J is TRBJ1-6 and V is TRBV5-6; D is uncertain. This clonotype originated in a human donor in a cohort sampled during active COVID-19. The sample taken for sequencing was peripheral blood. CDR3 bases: TGTGCCAGCAGGCAAATGGTACTACCAAATTCACCCCTCCACTTT. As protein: CASRQMVLPNSPLHF.